The present T cell receptor (beta chain) was sequenced within a study of T-cell memory formation after mild COVID-19. Study-level information: Among the donors, TCR clusters were largely specific to each donor. General observations from the study: Pre-infection memory held some responding clones, suggesting pre-existing cross-reactive T cells responded. CD4+ contracting clones lay mainly in CM and EM, CD8+ ones in EMRA.

Germline V gives CDR1 SGHVS, CDR2 FNYEAQ. V was pared by 1 base and J by 5 bases, with 7 bases between. The CDR3 has 13 residues. The sample holds many counts of this clonotype. Its antigen is not identified. With constant-segment primers, 5'RACE yielded cDNA libraries of TCR alpha and TCR beta that carried sample barcodes and UMIs. TCRdb re-called the 5' RACE reads with MiXCR, one entry per CDR3 protein. The repertoire holds roughly 250,000 distinct CDR3 sequences, with around 17% as singletons. Sequencing input: PBMCs or a T cell subset sorted from them (not recorded which). This receptor was taken from a man aged 18 to 30 who had mild COVID-19 (a few samples of this study predate the infection). Cell type and time point are not known. This chain uses TRBV7-6 with TRBJ2-3, with D unclear. This CDR3 is CASSLGRLDTQYF. In DNA form, the CDR3 reads TGTGCCAGCAGCTTAGGCCGTCTAGATACGCAGTATTTT.